The 22 T cell receptor beta chains listed next were all sequenced from one sample in a study of PD-1 blockade in classical Hodgkin lymphoma. Time point reported: cycle 4 day 1 (C4D1), after five to seven weeks of nivolumab. Relapse was seen in all patients after autologous stem cell transplantation, and brentuximab vedotin exposure was variable. Here immunoSEQ multiplex PCR was the method, and the copy in TCRdb shows in-frame clones only, minus some. Among fewer than 95,000 clones listed, about 83% were seen once. The material sequenced was peripheral blood mononuclear cells (PBMCs), taken before the fourth cycle of nivolumab. The receptors were sampled from a human donor with classical Hodgkin lymphoma.

The chain carries TRBV7-2 and TRBJ1-1, with 7 bases aligning to TRBD1. The CDR3 extends over 13 amino acids. Germline trimming cut 0 bases from V and 11 bases from J; bases unmatched to any gene: 6. The V gene's germline CDR1 is SGHTA and CDR2 FQGNSA. CDR3 amino acids: CASSLARQGRAFF. In DNA, the CDR3 is TGTGCCAGCAGCTTAGCCCGACAGGGTCGTGCTTTCTTT.

CDR3 DNA: TGTGCCAGCAGCACTGGGACAGGGCCCTCCTACGAGCAGTACTTC. It specifies CASSTGTGPSYEQYF. The rearrangement joins TRBV11-2 to TRBJ2-7; TRBD1 aligns across 9 bases. This CDR3 is 15 amino acids long. J lost 0 bases, V lost 5 bases, and 5 bases had no gene match. In germline, CDR1 is SGHAT, CDR2 FQNNGV.

This clone was seen a handful of times. The chain employs TRBV11-3 and TRBJ2-2; D possibly uses TRBD1 or TRBD2 (5 bases each). The CDR3 contains 14 residues. In germline, CDR1 is SGHNT, CDR2 YENEEA. The ends were cut back, 3 bases at V and 4 bases at J, with 9 bases in the middle. The chain's CDR3 is CASSFRGVTGELFF. The CDR3 DNA follows: TGTGCCAGCAGCTTTCGAGGGGTCACCGGGGAGCTGTTTTTT.

This chain uses TRBV5-1 with TRBJ2-7, with unresolved D. The CDR3 runs 15 residues. The V gene lost 2 bases and the J gene lost 0 bases, with 12 bases spanning the gap. Germline CDR1 is SGHRS and CDR2 is YFSETQ. CDR3 in DNA: TGCGCCAGCAGCTTCCGGTCGGACCTCTCCTACGAGCAGTACTTC. Protein sequence: CASSFRSDLSYEQYF.

The chain recombines TRBV18 with TRBJ2-7; D gene unclear. Between the trimmed V and J ends, which lost 0 bases and 2 bases, there was a span of 11 bases. The CDR3 length is 15 residues. In germline, CDR1 is KGHSH, CDR2 LQKENI. The DNA for the CDR3 is TGTGCCAGCTCACCACCGGGTTTCACCGCCTACGAGCAGTACTTC. Amino acids: CASSPPGFTAYEQYF.

The V gene is TRBV19, the J gene TRBJ2-5, with D hard to call. V was clipped by 6 bases and J by 5 bases, with 16 bases between them. Germline-derived CDR1 and CDR2 are LNHDA and SQIVND (reference sequence). This CDR3 has 14 residues. The CDR3 protein is CASRSYSTTETQYF. For the CDR3, the DNA is TGTGCCAGTAGATCCTACTCTACTACGGAGACCCAGTACTTC. The whole variable domain, filled in from reference TRBV19 and TRBJ2-5, reads DGGITQSPKYLFRKEGQNVTLSCEQNLNHDAMYWYRQDPGQGLRLIYYSQIVNDFQKGDIAEGYSVSREKKESFPLTVTSAQKNPTAFYLCASRSYSTTETQYFGPGTRLLVL.

This rearrangement joins TRBV5-1 to TRBJ1-1; D unresolved. CDR1 and CDR2 (germline): SGHRS, YFSETQ. With 0 bases removed from V and 11 bases from J, the gap between germline ends came to 11 bases. The CDR3 is 12 residues long. The CDR3 coding sequence is TGCGCCAGCAGCTTGGGACGGGAGGAGGCTTTCTTT. This encodes CASSLGREEAFF. The whole variable domain, remainder taken from reference TRBV5-1 and TRBJ1-1, is KAGVTQTPRYLIKTRGQQVTLSCSPISGHRSVSWYQQTPGQGLQFLFEYFSETQRNKGNFPGRFSGRQFSNSRSEMNVSTLELGDSALYLCASSLGREEAFFGQGTRLTVV.

The V call is TRBV30, the J call TRBJ1-2; D is ambiguous. Per germline, CDR1 GTSNPN and CDR2 SVGIG (reference sequence). CDR3 length: 13 residues. V dropped 3 bases and J dropped 4 bases, with 12 bases sitting between them. In nucleotides, the CDR3 is TGTGCCTGGAGCCCCTGGACCCTCTATGGCTACACCTTC. Protein: CAWSPWTLYGYTF.

This chain links TRBV11-2 with TRBJ2-7; TRBD1 agrees at 11 bases. The CDR3 covers 15 residues. CDR1 and CDR2 from the germline V gene are SGHAT and FQNNGV. V was pared by 1 base and J by 6 bases, with 5 bases of the junction left unmatched. CDR3 protein: CASSLGGQGVGEQYF. The CDR3 coding sequence is TGTGCCAGCAGCTTAGGGGGACAGGGGGTCGGCGAGCAGTACTTC. The whole variable domain, remainder taken from reference TRBV11-2 and TRBJ2-7, is EAGVAQSPRYKIIEKRQSVAFWCNPISGHATLYWYQQILGQGPKLLIQFQNNGVVDDSQLPKDRFSAERLKGVDSTLKIQPAKLEDSAVYLCASSLGGQGVGEQYFGPGTRLTVT.

The chain is built from TRBV11-1 and TRBJ2-2; D assignment may be TRBD1 or TRBD2 (5 bases each). V was shortened by 1 base and J by 9 bases, with 9 bases between the two germline ends. Germline-derived CDR1 and CDR2 are SGHAT and FQDESV (reference sequence). CDR3 length equals 13 residues. The CDR3: CASSLVRGRELFF. The DNA for the CDR3 is TGTGCCAGCAGCTTAGTTCGGGGACGGGAGCTGTTTTTT.

This chain joins TRBV5-1 and TRBJ2-7; D may match TRBD1 or TRBD2 (6 bases each). CDR1 and CDR2 from the germline V gene are SGHRS and YFSETQ. V lost 1 base to trimming and J lost 3 bases, with 11 bases between them. This CDR3 comprises 14 residues. CDR3 in amino acids: CASSLRGPGYEQYF. CDR3 in DNA: TGCGCCAGCAGCTTGCGGGGGCCCGGCTACGAGCAGTACTTC.

The J gene is TRBJ1-1, the V gene TRBV30, with 9 bases fitting TRBD1. Looked up from germline, CDR1 is GTSNPN and CDR2 is SVGIG (reference sequence). Trimming cost V 5 bases and J 8 bases; bases outside gene matches: 6. The CDR3 covers 12 residues. The CDR3: CAWGDRAGEAFF. In nucleotides, the CDR3 is TGTGCCTGGGGGGACAGGGCGGGGGAAGCTTTCTTT.

This chain links TRBV6-1 with TRBJ2-3; D call uncertain. The ends were cut back, 5 bases at V and 2 bases at J, with 8 bases in the middle. This CDR3 is built from 13 residues. Germline CDR1 is MNHNS and CDR2 is SASEGT. The DNA for the CDR3 is TGTGCCAGCAGTTTACGTTACACAGATACGCAGTATTTT. Amino acid sequence: CASSLRYTDTQYF.

The chain uses TRBV19 and TRBJ2-1; no definite D call. Trimming pared 0 bases from V and 7 bases from J, leaving 16 bases between. The CDR3 length is 16 residues. The V gene's germline CDR1 is LNHDA and CDR2 SQIVND (reference sequence). This chain's CDR3 is CASSIDRLGYKNEQFF. CDR3 nucleotides: TGTGCCAGTAGTATAGATCGGCTAGGGTACAAGAATGAGCAGTTCTTC.

This clone was detected only once. This rearrangement joins TRBV6-5 to TRBJ2-2; D perhaps matches TRBD2 (5 bases). There are 16 residues in the CDR3. The V gene lost 6 bases and the J gene lost 0 bases, with 14 bases spanning the gap. In germline, CDR1 is MNHEY, CDR2 SVGAGI. The CDR3 region is CASSYPVGANTGELFF. Here the CDR3 DNA reads TGTGCCAGCAGCTACCCAGTCGGGGCGAACACCGGGGAGCTGTTTTTT.

This chain links TRBV6-1 with TRBJ2-7; D unresolved. The CDR3 runs 14 residues. From germline, CDR1 is MNHNS and CDR2 SASEGT. Trimming removed 5 bases from V and 3 bases from J, with 14 bases in between. The CDR3 is CASSPPGYHYEQYF. CDR3 bases: TGTGCCAGCAGTCCCCCGGGCTACCACTACGAGCAGTACTTC.

The chain links TRBV30 to TRBJ1-2; D is perhaps TRBD1 (5 bases). Trimming removed 4 bases from V and 5 bases from J, with 11 bases in between. The CDR3 spans 12 residues. CDR1 and CDR2 (germline): GTSNPN, SVGIG (reference sequence). The CDR3 bases are TGTGCCTGGACCCTAGACAGTTATGGCTACACCTTC. Amino acids: CAWTLDSYGYTF.

The chain couples TRBV10-3 to TRBJ2-2, with TRBD2 matching 7 bases. Germline assignment: CDR1 ENHRY and CDR2 SYGVKD. V shed 3 bases, J shed 4 bases, and the junction held 5 bases outside the gene matches. The CDR3 is 15 residues long. The CDR3 here is CAISDGGRATGELFF. CDR3 sequence (DNA): TGTGCCATCAGTGATGGGGGGAGGGCCACCGGGGAGCTGTTTTTT.

V and J are TRBV4-1 and TRBJ2-1; 14 bases line up with TRBD2. Germline loops: CDR1 MGHRA, CDR2 YSYEKL. The ends lost 1 base at V and 3 bases at J; junction bases unmatched: 8. The CDR3 runs 19 residues. Here the CDR3 reads CASSQGETSGRAFYNEQFF. In DNA, the CDR3 is TGCGCCAGCAGCCAAGGGGAGACTAGCGGGAGGGCCTTCTACAATGAGCAGTTCTTC.

This clone was detected only once. This chain connects TRBV4-2 to TRBJ1-1; possible D gene TRBD1, 5 bases. The CDR3 consists of 18 residues. The V end lost 0 bases, the J end lost 0 bases, and 17 bases lay between the germline ends. CDR1 and CDR2 (germline): LGHNA, YNFKEQ. The CDR3 is CASSQDARDRVMNTEAFF. CDR3 nucleotide sequence: TGTGCCAGCAGCCAAGACGCGCGGGACCGAGTCATGAACACTGAAGCTTTCTTT.

This clone was found a few times. The V and J genes are TRBV10-3 and TRBJ1-1; D unclear. The ends were cut back, 3 bases at V and 1 base at J, with 3 bases in the middle. CDR3 size: 12 residues. The germline CDR1 and CDR2 sequences are ENHRY and SYGVKD. The CDR3 DNA follows: TGTGCCATCAGTGACTCGAACACTGAAGCTTTCTTT. Its translation is CAISDSNTEAFF.

The V and J genes are TRBV2 and TRBJ1-1, with unresolved D. CDR3 length: 12 residues. Germline V gene lookup returns CDR1 SNHLY and CDR2 FYNNEI. Deletions cut 7 bases from V and 4 bases from J, with 10 bases between. The CDR3 region is CASTKGGTEAFF. The DNA of the CDR3 is TGTGCCAGCACGAAGGGAGGCACTGAAGCTTTCTTT.